Below are 20 T cell receptor beta chains sequenced from a single sample in a study of blood T cells in healthy people across ages. Alongside a J-beta primer mix, a sample-barcoded 5' primer served in a second PCR lasting roughly 6 to 11 cycles. TCRdb reprocessed the 5' RACE reads with MiXCR, giving one entry per CDR3 protein. The sample holds approximately 680,000 distinct CDR3 sequences, approximately 29% seen once. Sequenced: blood. The source is a woman older than 75 in good health.

This chain connects TRBV7-2 to TRBJ2-1; D may be TRBD1 (5 bases). This CDR3 contains 14 residues. Germline loops: CDR1 SGHTA, CDR2 FQGNSA. V dropped 7 bases and J dropped 4 bases, with 14 bases sitting between them. This CDR3 reads CASKGPGSYNEQFF. CDR3 sequence (DNA): TGTGCCAGCAAGGGGCCCGGATCTTACAATGAGCAGTTCTTC.

This clonotype was counted many times. The chain employs TRBV20-1 and TRBJ2-1, with D perhaps matching TRBD2 (5 bases). Germline V gives CDR1 DFQATT, CDR2 SNEGSKA (reference sequence). The CDR3 runs 14 residues. Trimming took 3 bases from V and 8 from J, leaving 17 bases between them. As DNA, the CDR3 is TGCAGTGCTAGGTCGCAGCGGTTTGGACATGAGCAGTTCTTC. This codes for CSARSQRFGHEQFF.

The CDR3 here is CASSLTSGGAEAHEQYF. The CDR3 region has the DNA TGTGCCAGCAGCTTGACTAGCGGGGGGGCCGAAGCCCATGAGCAGTACTTC. This chain joins TRBV11-2 and TRBJ2-5; 14 positions agree with TRBD2. Looked up from germline, CDR1 is SGHAT and CDR2 is FQNNGV. The CDR3 consists of 17 residues. The J segment lost 11 bases and the V segment lost 3 bases, leaving 14 bases of the junction unmatched.

This clonotype turned up a few times. J is TRBJ1-3 and V is TRBV7-9; perhaps TRBD1 as D (5 bases). Trimming removed 1 base from V and 5 bases from J, with 12 bases in between. The CDR3 runs to 15 residues. Germline values: CDR1 SEHNR, CDR2 FQNEAQ (reference sequence). The CDR3 region has the DNA TGTGCCAGCAGCTTAGGGGGGGGACTTCGAAACACCATATATTTT. Its translation is CASSLGGGLRNTIYF. Full variable domain (rest looked up from reference TRBV7-9 and TRBJ1-3): DTGVSQNPRHKITKRGQNVTFRCDPISEHNRLYWYRQTLGQGPEFLTYFQNEAQLEKSRLLSDRFSAERPKGSFSTLEIQRTEQGDSAMYLCASSLGGGLRNTIYFGEGSWLTVV.

This clonotype was detected ten times or more. The V gene is TRBV4-1, the J gene TRBJ2-5; the match to TRBD2 covers 7 bases. The CDR3 runs to 15 residues. Germline-derived CDR1 and CDR2 are MGHRA and YSYEKL. V trimming: 3 bases; J trimming: 2 bases; junction bases outside the gene matches: 6. The CDR3 sequence is CASSQGGGVQETQYF. Here the CDR3 DNA reads TGCGCCAGCAGCCAGGGCGGGGGAGTTCAAGAGACCCAGTACTTC.

This clonotype was seen ten or more times. The chain couples TRBV5-6 to TRBJ2-7; D call uncertain. The CDR3 runs 13 residues. Trimming pared 1 base from V and 4 bases from J, leaving 9 bases between. Per germline, CDR1 SGHDT and CDR2 YYEEEE. This CDR3 reads CASSLQRWYEQYF. DNA of the CDR3: TGTGCCAGCAGCTTGCAGCGTTGGTACGAGCAGTACTTC.

Points on this clonotype: A clone one base away is much larger, so this may be a read error. The chain links TRBV28 to TRBJ2-7; either TRBD1 or TRBD2 may fit D (5 bases each). V lost 4 bases and J lost 0, with 13 bases in between. Per germline, CDR1 MDHEN and CDR2 SYDVKM. This CDR3 comprises 15 residues. CDR3 sequence reads: CASSWRWGSSYEQYF. CDR3 DNA: TGTGCCAGCAGTTGGAGGTGGGGGAGCTCCTACGAGCAGTACTTC.

This clonotype was counted ten times or more. The J gene is TRBJ2-3, the V gene TRBV2; a possible D gene is TRBD2 (6 bases). CDR3 length: 16 residues. Trimming removed 4 bases at V and 1 base at J, with 15 bases between. Germline assignment: CDR1 SNHLY and CDR2 FYNNEI. The CDR3 DNA is TGTGCCAGCAGTGCTAGCGTCCCCAGGGGCACAGATACGCAGTATTTT. This encodes CASSASVPRGTDTQYF.

In its sample, this clonotype was seen once. The chain joins TRBV19 to TRBJ2-5; D call uncertain. The V gene lost 4 bases and the J gene lost 4 bases, with 16 bases spanning the gap. This CDR3 contains 15 residues. Germline CDR1 and CDR2: LNHDA and SQIVND (reference sequence). In DNA, the CDR3 is TGTGCCAGTAGTAGAGGCCGCAGTGATAGAGAGACCCAGTACTTC. This encodes CASSRGRSDRETQYF.

Many counts were recorded for this clonotype. The gene calls are TRBV30 and TRBJ2-1; no firm D call. Germline values: CDR1 GTSNPN, CDR2 SVGIG (reference sequence). V was trimmed by 8 bases and J by 1 base, leaving 15 bases between them. This CDR3 is built from 14 residues. The DNA of the CDR3 is TGTGCCGGAAAGCTAAAGGGTTCCTACAATGAGCAGTTCTTC. Encoded protein: CAGKLKGSYNEQFF.

This clonotype turned up a few times. The chain combines TRBV3-1 with TRBJ2-5; 11 bases map to TRBD2. From germline, CDR1 is LGHDT and CDR2 YNNKEL (reference sequence). V gave up 5 bases and J gave up 4 bases; unmatched junction bases: 9. The CDR3 is made up of 16 amino acids. In nucleotides, the CDR3 is TGTGCCAGCAGCTACCAACCGGGACTAGCGGCAGAGACCCAGTACTTC. Translation gives CASSYQPGLAAETQYF.

The chain employs TRBV19 and TRBJ2-5, with D maybe TRBD2 (5 bases). This CDR3 has 15 amino acids. The V and J ends lost 3 bases and 4 bases respectively, with 15 bases between them. Germline V gives CDR1 LNHDA, CDR2 SQIVND (reference sequence). CDR3 DNA: TGTGCCAGTAGTATCGGGCAGAGGGCTTTAGAGACCCAGTACTTC. As protein: CASSIGQRALETQYF.

At least ten counts were recorded for this clonotype. The genes are TRBV6-1 and TRBJ2-1; 13 nucleotides align to TRBD2. Germline V gives CDR1 MNHNS, CDR2 SASEGT. V lost 4 bases, J lost 8 bases, and 11 bases stayed unmatched. The CDR3 covers 17 residues. In nucleotides, the CDR3 is TGTGCCAGCAGTGTAACACTAGCGGGGGGGCCCTGGGATGAGCAGTTCTTC. This gives the protein CASSVTLAGGPWDEQFF.

This clonotype was seen many times. The chain has TRBV18 and TRBJ2-7; perhaps TRBD1 as D (5 bases). The CDR3 has 15 amino acids. Germline V lookup: CDR1 KGHSH, CDR2 LQKENI. The V end lost 0 bases, the J end lost 5 bases, and 14 bases lay between the germline ends. The CDR3 DNA sequence: TGTGCCAGCTCACCACCGGCTATGGGGCTCCACGAGCAGTACTTC. It is translated as CASSPPAMGLHEQYF.

This clonotype was seen a handful of times. This chain connects TRBV9 to TRBJ1-6; 8 bases match TRBD1. Unmatched junction bases numbered 10, after V lost 1 base and J lost 7 bases. This CDR3 region has 17 residues. From germline, CDR1 is SGDLS and CDR2 YYNGEE. Here the CDR3 reads CASSVSGQGADNSPLHF. The CDR3 nucleotides read TGTGCCAGCAGCGTAAGTGGGCAGGGGGCTGACAATTCACCCCTCCACTTT.

The rearrangement uses TRBV29-1 and TRBJ2-5, with unresolved D. V gave up 0 bases and J gave up 1 base, with 12 bases separating them. The CDR3 runs to 15 residues. The V gene's germline CDR1 is SQVTM and CDR2 ANQGSEA. CDR3 amino acids: CSVEDLSWLQETQYF. CDR3 bases: TGCAGCGTTGAAGATCTGAGTTGGCTCCAAGAGACCCAGTACTTC.

The chain links TRBV10-3 to TRBJ2-4; 10 nucleotides match TRBD2. The CDR3 length is 15 residues. V shed 4 bases, J shed 5 bases, and the junction held 5 bases outside the gene matches. Germline CDR1 ENHRY, CDR2 SYGVKD. The CDR3 protein is CAISASGSWENIQYF. CDR3 DNA: TGTGCCATCAGTGCTAGCGGGAGTTGGGAAAACATTCAGTACTTC.

This clonotype was seen only a few times. A much larger clone lies a single base off, so this may be a read error. The chain joins TRBV10-3 to TRBJ2-1; 8 nucleotides align to TRBD2. Germline V gives CDR1 ENHRY, CDR2 SYGVKD. The CDR3 is 14 amino acids. DNA for the CDR3: TGTACCATCCGGCGGGGGGAATCCTACAATGAGCAGTTCTTC. Translated, it gives CTIRRGESYNEQFF.

The sample holds many counts of this clonotype. The CDR3 sequence: CATSRGFGLAGINEQFF. The CDR3 DNA is TGTGCCACCAGCAGAGGTTTTGGACTAGCGGGGATCAATGAGCAGTTCTTC. This rearrangement joins TRBV15 to TRBJ2-1, with 12 positions matching TRBD2. Per the germline V gene, CDR1 is LNHNV and CDR2 is YYDKDF (reference sequence). J lost 6 bases, V lost 1 base, and 7 bases had no gene match. CDR3 length equals 17 residues.

This rearrangement joins TRBV3-1 to TRBJ1-1; D may be TRBD1 (5 bases). Trimming removed 3 bases from V and 1 base from J, with 15 bases in between. The germline V gene has CDR1 LGHDT and CDR2 YNNKEL (reference sequence). The CDR3 length is 16 residues. The CDR3 DNA follows: TGTGCCAGCAGCCAGTCGTCGGGACTCGCGAACACTGAAGCTTTCTTT. This sequence encodes CASSQSSGLANTEAFF.